This TCR beta chain was sequenced for a study of T cell changes during pregnancy in multiple sclerosis. Sequencing used immunoSEQ multiplex PCR; TCRdb keeps in-frame clones, though not all of them. The data contain around 40,000 clones, about 90% of them singletons. V was pared by 4 bases and J by 8 bases, with 8 bases of the junction left unmatched. Germline CDR1 KGHSH, CDR2 LQKENI. This CDR3 is built from 15 residues. This receptor was obtained from a female donor in good health, enrolled as a control in a pregnancy study. Sample: CD4+ T cells from peripheral blood mononuclear cells, taken in the second trimester of pregnancy. V and J are TRBV18 and TRBJ2-1; 10 bases match TRBD2. As DNA, the CDR3 is TGTGCCAGCTCACAATTAGCGGGAGGTAGCGATGAGCAGTTCTTC. This gives the protein CASSQLAGGSDEQFF.